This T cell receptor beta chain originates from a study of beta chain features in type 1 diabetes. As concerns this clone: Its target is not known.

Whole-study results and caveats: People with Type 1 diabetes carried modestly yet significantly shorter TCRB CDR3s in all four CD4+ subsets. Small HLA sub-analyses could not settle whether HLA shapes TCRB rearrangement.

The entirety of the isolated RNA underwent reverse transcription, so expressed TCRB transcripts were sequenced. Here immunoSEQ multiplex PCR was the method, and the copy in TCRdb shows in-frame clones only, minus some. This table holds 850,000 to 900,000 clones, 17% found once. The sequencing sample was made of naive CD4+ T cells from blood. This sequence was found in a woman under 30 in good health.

DNA of the CDR3: TGCAGCGTCTTCGAGACTGGGGTGGCCTACGAGCAGTACTTC. This encodes CSVFETGVAYEQYF. The gene calls are TRBV29-1 and TRBJ2-7; D remains unclear. CDR1 is SQVTM and CDR2 is ANQGSEA in the germline V gene. The CDR3 is 14 amino acids. V was trimmed by 6 bases and J by 2 bases, leaving 17 bases between them.